The TCR beta chain described here comes from a study of shared clonotypes between healthy human individuals. V shed 5 bases and J shed 4 bases, with 10 bases lying between them. The CDR3 contains 13 residues. The germline V gene encodes CDR1 MDHEN and CDR2 SYDVKM. An assay was performed, and its level was deep. TCRdb keeps only in-frame clones here, not all; method: immunoSEQ multiplex PCR. Here the sample spans about half a million clones, more than 65% being singletons. The sample taken for sequencing was PBMCs. The source is a middle-aged woman in good health. Some clones in this sample may be carry-over from other donors' samples. The rearrangement links TRBV28 to TRBJ2-3; D is undetermined. The CDR3 is CASSNPFPDTQYF. As DNA, the CDR3 is TGTGCCAGCAGTAATCCATTCCCAGATACGCAGTATTTT.